The 14 T cell receptor beta chains below all came from one sample that was sequenced in a study of blood T cell repertoires in COVID-19. Using immunoSEQ multiplex PCR, the repertoire was profiled, and TCRdb retains in-frame clones only, with some absent. The sample contains 95,000 to 150,000 clones, 65% to 90% of which appear only once. The specimen was peripheral blood. Every receptor here comes from a woman aged 80 or over with acute or convalescent COVID-19.

The J gene is TRBJ1-1, the V gene TRBV11-2, with TRBD1 identical over 7 bases. Germline trimming cut 5 bases from V and 5 bases from J; bases unmatched to any gene: 5. Germline CDR1 reads SGHAT; CDR2 reads FQNNGV. The CDR3 totals 13 residues. The DNA for the CDR3 is TGTGCCAGCAGCAGACAGGGTTGGACTGAAGCTTTCTTT. It codes for CASSRQGWTEAFF. Variable domain in full (rest from reference TRBV11-2 and TRBJ1-1): EAGVAQSPRYKIIEKRQSVAFWCNPISGHATLYWYQQILGQGPKLLIQFQNNGVVDDSQLPKDRFSAERLKGVDSTLKIQPAKLEDSAVYLCASSRQGWTEAFFGQGTRLTVV.

The rearrangement links TRBV2 to TRBJ1-5; D remains ambiguous. From germline, CDR1 is SNHLY and CDR2 FYNNEI. CDR3 length equals 15 residues. V dropped 8 bases and J dropped 0 bases, with 14 bases sitting between them. In DNA, the CDR3 is TGTGCCAGCGCTCCCGAACATTATAGCAATCAGCCCCAGCATTTT. Residues: CASAPEHYSNQPQHF.

This rearrangement joins TRBV6-5 to TRBJ1-1; possible D gene TRBD1, 5 bases. The CDR3 is 13 amino acids. CDR1 is MNHEY and CDR2 is SVGAGI in the germline V gene. V dropped 8 bases and J dropped 0 bases, with 10 bases sitting between them. DNA for the CDR3: TGTGCCAGCTGGCTGACAGTGAACACTGAAGCTTTCTTT. Amino acids: CASWLTVNTEAFF.

The chain is built from TRBV9 and TRBJ1-3, with D unclear. The CDR3 spans 12 residues. Germline V gene data show CDR1 as SGDLS and CDR2 as YYNGEE. Deletions cut 7 bases from V and 4 bases from J, with 9 bases between. CDR3 sequence reads: CASGSPGNTIYF. Here the CDR3 DNA reads TGTGCCAGCGGCTCCCCGGGAAACACCATATATTTT.

The gene calls are TRBV18 and TRBJ2-4; the D gene is possibly TRBD1 (6 bases). Trimming cost V 0 bases and J 0 bases, with 15 bases left between them. CDR1 is KGHSH and CDR2 is LQKENI in the germline V gene. This CDR3 has 18 residues. The CDR3 protein is CASSPPRTAKLAKNIQYF. CDR3 nucleotide sequence: TGTGCCAGCTCACCACCGAGGACAGCGAAACTAGCCAAAAACATTCAGTACTTC.

The sample holds a few counts of this clone. This chain connects TRBV6-2 or TRBV6-3 to TRBJ1-2; D call uncertain. Germline CDR1 is MNHEY and CDR2 is SVGEGT. With 2 bases removed from V and 7 bases from J, the gap between germline ends came to 5 bases. The CDR3 runs 11 residues. The CDR3: CASSYPGGYTF. For the CDR3, the DNA is TGTGCCAGCAGTTACCCCGGTGGCTACACCTTC.

The chain uses TRBV12-3 or TRBV12-4 and TRBJ2-1, with a tentative D call TRBD1 (5 bases). Trimming stripped 6 bases from V and 6 bases from J, with 9 bases between. The CDR3 has 12 amino acids. CDR3: CASRLGVNEQFF. The CDR3 nucleotides are TGTGCCAGCAGGCTAGGGGTCAATGAGCAGTTCTTC.

CDR3 bases: TGTGCCAGCAGCGTAGAGGTTGCAGGCCGGGGCTACACCTTC. This codes for CASSVEVAGRGYTF. This rearrangement joins TRBV9 to TRBJ1-2, with no clear D. CDR1 is SGDLS and CDR2 is YYNGEE in the germline V gene. The CDR3 runs 14 residues. Between the trimmed V and J ends, which lost 0 bases and 8 bases, there was a span of 14 bases.

The chain is built from TRBV5-1 and TRBJ2-3, with 8 bases fitting TRBD2. The CDR3 spans 16 residues. The germline CDR1 and CDR2 sequences are SGHRS and YFSETQ. The V segment lost 3 bases and the J segment 1 base; nucleotides outside the gene matches: 7. The CDR3 region has the DNA TGCGCCAGCAGCTCGGGGGGGCTGGGCGGCACAGATACGCAGTATTTT. Protein: CASSSGGLGGTDTQYF.

This clone was detected only a few times. This chain joins TRBV5-4 and TRBJ2-7, with a weak D call TRBD1 (5 bases). Trimming left V 4 bases short and J 4 bases short, with 18 bases between. CDR1 is SGHNT and CDR2 is YYREEE in the germline V gene (reference sequence). The CDR3 contains 15 residues. The CDR3 sequence is CASSQPTVRPYEQYF. CDR3 bases: TGTGCCAGCAGCCAACCGACAGTCCGGCCGTACGAGCAGTACTTC.

The genes are TRBV7-8 and TRBJ1-2; D not certain. Germline CDR1 is SGHVS and CDR2 is FQNEAQ. Deletions cut 5 bases from V and 1 base from J, with 14 bases between. The CDR3 is 15 residues long. The CDR3 is CASSVQTTLNYGYTF. The CDR3 DNA sequence: TGTGCCAGCAGCGTACAGACAACGCTTAACTATGGCTACACCTTC.

The chain carries TRBV5-6 and TRBJ1-2; TRBD1 agrees at 8 bases. CDR1 SGHDT and CDR2 YYEEEE come from the germline V gene. Losses at the gene ends were 0 bases for V and 9 bases for J; bases not matched to a gene: 1. The CDR3 sequence is 12 residues long. Here the CDR3 reads CASSLGQGSYTF. The CDR3 DNA reads as TGTGCCAGCAGCTTGGGACAGGGGAGCTACACCTTC.

The gene calls are TRBV9 and TRBJ1-1; D possibly corresponds to TRBD1 (6 bases). Trimming removed 4 bases from V and 0 bases from J, with 7 bases in between. Germline CDR1 reads SGDLS; CDR2 reads YYNGEE. This CDR3 has 13 amino acids. The CDR3 region is CASSTGMNTEAFF. Written as DNA, the CDR3 is TGTGCCAGCAGCACAGGGATGAACACTGAAGCTTTCTTT.

The gene calls are TRBV29-1 and TRBJ1-1; D is unresolved. The CDR3 is 13 residues long. In germline, CDR1 is SQVTM, CDR2 ANQGSEA. Trimming removed 3 bases at V and 0 bases at J, with 8 bases between. This CDR3 is CSVDRGLNTEAFF. CDR3 nucleotides: TGCAGCGTTGATCGTGGGCTGAACACTGAAGCTTTCTTT.